Listed below are T cell receptor beta chains from one sample, sequenced in a study of blood T cells in healthy people across ages. TCRdb re-analysed the 5' RACE reads in MiXCR, keeping a single row per CDR3 protein. This table holds about 570,000 distinct CDR3 sequences, around 27% found once. These data also featured in a second study, about T cells of mothers and their children.

Sample: blood. The receptor source for this set is a boy between 2 and 15 years old in good health. The CDR3 runs from the conserved cysteine through the conserved F or W. Fields, in order: J gene, D gene, V gene, clone size, CDR3 protein, CDR3 DNA. A D gene is named only where the DNA matches it firmly. Rows may omit the clone size; those that give it use once, few, many or a size class.

J: TRBJ1-1; D: .; V: TRBV6-6; size: many; CDR3: CASSPHPGGQNTEAFF; DNA: TGTGCCAGCAGTCCACACCCGGGCGGACAGAACACTGAAGCTTTCTTT
J: TRBJ2-1; D: .; V: TRBV20-1; size: few; CDR3: CSARDTGFYNEQFF; DNA: TGCAGTGCTAGAGATACGGGGTTCTACAATGAGCAGTTCTTC
J: TRBJ1-1; D: .; V: TRBV20-1; size: .; CDR3: CSASVIPMNTEAFF; DNA: TGCAGTGCTAGTGTGATTCCAATGAACACTGAAGCTTTCTTT
J: TRBJ2-2; D: .; V: TRBV2; size: many; CDR3: CASSADSQNTGELFF; DNA: TGTGCCAGCAGTGCGGACAGCCAGAACACCGGGGAGCTGTTTTTT
J: TRBJ1-4; D: .; V: TRBV7-9; size: .; CDR3: CASSAPTVLVEKLFF; DNA: TGTGCCAGCAGCGCCCCGACAGTTTTGGTAGAAAAACTGTTTTTT
J: TRBJ2-7; D: .; V: TRBV20-1; size: few; CDR3: CSASAGRPPEYF; DNA: TGCAGTGCTAGTGCGGGCAGGCCACCGGAGTACTTC
J: TRBJ1-2; D: .; V: TRBV20-1; size: few; CDR3: CSARSGGAGGYTF; DNA: TGCAGTGCTAGATCTGGGGGGGCTGGAGGCTACACCTTC
J: TRBJ1-2; D: TRBD1; V: TRBV30; size: .; CDR3: CAWRGQGYGYTF; DNA: TGTGCCTGGAGGGGACAGGGCTATGGCTACACCTTC
J: TRBJ1-2; D: TRBD1; V: TRBV7-2; size: few; CDR3: CASSPGQAINYGYTF; DNA: TGTGCCAGCAGCCCGGGACAGGCGATTAACTATGGCTACACCTTC
J: TRBJ2-1; D: .; V: TRBV5-6; size: .; CDR3: CASSGGSTYNEQFF; DNA: TGTGCCAGCAGCGGGGGGTCCACCTACAATGAGCAGTTCTTC
J: TRBJ2-7; D: .; V: TRBV9; size: .; CDR3: CASSVTDSYEQYF; DNA: TGTGCCAGCAGCGTGACGGACAGCTACGAGCAGTACTTC
J: TRBJ2-1; D: .; V: TRBV13; size: few; CDR3: CASSRLGDYNEQFF; DNA: TGTGCCAGCAGCCGACTGGGAGATTACAATGAGCAGTTCTTC
J: TRBJ1-6; D: .; V: TRBV12-3/TRBV12-4; size: few; CDR3: CASSSSGNSPLHF; DNA: TGTGCCAGCAGTTCCAGTGGGAATTCACCCCTCCACTTT
J: TRBJ2-1; D: TRBD2; V: TRBV2; size: once; CDR3: CASRPPSGGVLAGGLEQFF; DNA: TGTGCCAGCAGGCCGCCCTCAGGGGGAGTGCTAGCGGGGGGGCTTGAGCAGTTCTTC
J: TRBJ2-3; D: .; V: TRBV7-2; size: few; CDR3: CASSFAADTQYF; DNA: TGTGCCAGCAGCTTCGCTGCAGATACGCAGTATTTT